The 18 T cell receptor beta chains given below trace back to one sample, sequenced in a study of control samples from healthy donors and cancer patients. Repertoires were generated with immunoSEQ multiplex PCR, while TCRdb's copy carries only in-frame clones and drops some. The sample has about 60,000 clones, 65% to 90% seen once. Sequenced sample: blood. All receptors derive from a man aged 40-49 years in good health.

The chain combines TRBV12-3 or TRBV12-4 with TRBJ1-5, with D uncertain. Trimming stripped 7 bases from V and 9 bases from J, with 16 bases between. CDR3 size: 13 residues. As DNA, the CDR3 is TGTGCCAGCACCCTGGCGGAAGCGGGGCCCCAGCATTTT. Protein: CASTLAEAGPQHF.

This chain links TRBV4-3 with TRBJ2-2; 7 bases fit TRBD1. CDR3 size: 17 residues. Germline CDR1 LGHNA, CDR2 YSLEER. Trimming took 1 base from V and 4 from J; bases not matched to a gene: 9. CDR3 amino acids: CASSQALGQTGTGELFF. For the CDR3, the DNA is TGCGCCAGCAGCCAAGCCTTGGGACAGACCGGCACCGGGGAGCTGTTTTTT.

V and J are TRBV28 and TRBJ1-1; D is undetermined. CDR1 and CDR2 (germline): MDHEN, SYDVKM. Deletions cut 3 bases from V and 6 bases from J, with 14 bases between. CDR3 length: 14 residues. In DNA, the CDR3 is TGTGCCAGCAGTTTCGCGCTACTGCGGTCTGAAGCTTTCTTT. The encoded protein is CASSFALLRSEAFF.

The genes are TRBV18 and TRBJ2-3; TRBD2 matches 7 bases. The length of the CDR3 is 15 residues. CDR1 and CDR2 (germline): KGHSH, LQKENI. Trimming at V came to 1 base and at J to 1 base, leaving 2 bases not matched to a gene. This CDR3 reads CASSPRGGGTDTQYF. The CDR3 nucleotides are TGTGCCAGCTCACCACGGGGAGGGGGCACAGATACGCAGTATTTT.

In DNA, the CDR3 is TGCGCCAGCAGCCAAGGGCTAGCGAACCGATACGAGCAGTACTTC. The encoded protein is CASSQGLANRYEQYF. This sequence joins TRBV4-1 and TRBJ2-7, with D possibly TRBD2 on 6 matching bases. Germline CDR1 and CDR2: MGHRA and YSYEKL. The germline V and J ends were trimmed by 1 base and 4 bases, with 14 bases remaining between them. This CDR3 spans 15 amino acids.

This chain joins TRBV3-1 (or the pseudogene TRBV3-2) and TRBJ1-2; D is perhaps TRBD1 (5 bases). Germline CDR1 LGHDT, CDR2 YNNKEL (reference sequence). With 3 bases removed from V and 5 bases from J, the gap between germline ends came to 16 bases. The CDR3 covers 15 residues. Here the CDR3 reads CASSQASGTGYGYTF. CDR3 sequence (DNA): TGTGCCAGCAGCCAGGCCTCCGGGACTGGGTATGGCTACACCTTC.

This clone was picked up a small number of times. The genes are TRBV4-1 and TRBJ1-5; tentative D call: TRBD1 (6 bases). V lost 3 bases to trimming and J lost 5 bases, with 17 bases between them. The CDR3 sequence is 16 residues long. Germline CDR1 MGHRA, CDR2 YSYEKL. The CDR3 protein is CASSHENRAGYQPQHF. Here the CDR3 DNA reads TGCGCCAGCAGCCACGAGAACAGGGCCGGGTATCAGCCCCAGCATTTT.

This clone was observed a single time. CDR3 coding DNA: TGTGCCAGCAGTTACTCTGGACAGTCCTACGAGCAGTACTTC. The encoded protein is CASSYSGQSYEQYF. V usage is TRBV6-5 and J usage is TRBJ2-7; TRBD1 might be the D (6 bases). The CDR3 extends over 14 amino acids. Trimming pared 0 bases from V and 1 base from J, leaving 7 bases between. The germline CDR1 and CDR2 sequences are MNHEY and SVGAGI.

This clone was recorded a few times. This rearrangement joins TRBV6-6 to TRBJ1-3; D is possibly TRBD1 (5 bases). The germline V gene encodes CDR1 MNHNY and CDR2 SVGAGI (reference sequence). The CDR3 loop spans 16 amino acids. With 2 bases removed from V and 0 bases from J, the gap between germline ends came to 11 bases. The CDR3 reads CASSYGAVGSGNTIYF. CDR3 in DNA: TGTGCCAGCAGTTACGGGGCGGTCGGCTCTGGAAACACCATATATTTT.

The genes are TRBV5-1 and TRBJ2-6; D call uncertain. V gave up 4 bases and J gave up 0 bases, with 11 bases separating them. This CDR3 comprises 16 residues. Germline V lookup: CDR1 SGHRS, CDR2 YFSETQ. This CDR3 reads CASSPTPGSGANVLTF. CDR3 DNA sequence: TGCGCCAGCAGCCCGACGCCGGGCTCTGGGGCCAACGTCCTGACTTTC.

This chain uses TRBV5-1 with TRBJ2-7, with D unclear. The CDR3 contains 13 residues. The germline V gene has CDR1 SGHRS and CDR2 YFSETQ. V was cut by 5 bases and J by 0 bases, with 9 bases left in between. The CDR3 DNA follows: TGCGCCAGCAGGTCGGGCCTCTCCTACGAGCAGTACTTC. Translating gives CASRSGLSYEQYF.

The chain links TRBV28 to TRBJ2-3; 8 bases align to TRBD2. This CDR3 spans 17 amino acids. V trimming: 5 bases; J trimming: 4 bases; junction bases outside the gene matches: 14. CDR1 is MDHEN and CDR2 is SYDVKM in the germline V gene. The CDR3 nucleotides are TGTGCCAGCAGTCCTGCCACGGGAGGGCCGAGGGCAGATACGCAGTATTTT. This sequence encodes CASSPATGGPRADTQYF.

The chain recombines TRBV15 with TRBJ2-1; D gene ambiguous. V was trimmed by 1 base and J by 7 bases, leaving 2 bases between them. This CDR3 has 11 amino acids. Germline loops: CDR1 LNHNV, CDR2 YYDKDF (reference sequence). The CDR3 DNA sequence: TGTGCCACCAGCAGAGCGAATGAGCAGTTCTTC. Translating gives CATSRANEQFF.

This chain joins TRBV29-1 and TRBJ1-4, with D unresolved. CDR1 SQVTM and CDR2 ANQGSEA come from the germline V gene. This CDR3 comprises 12 residues. Trimming took off 4 bases at V and 6 bases at J, with 9 bases between the two ends. This chain's CDR3 is CSVAWGDEKLFF. CDR3 DNA: TGCAGCGTTGCGTGGGGAGATGAAAAACTGTTTTTT.

The chain uses TRBV6-5 and TRBJ1-4; TRBD1 is a possible D gene (5 bases). The CDR3 totals 14 residues. Germline V gene data show CDR1 as MNHEY and CDR2 as SVGAGI. Trimming stripped 6 bases from V and 11 bases from J, with 19 bases between. The CDR3 DNA follows: TGTGCCAGCAGCCTACTAATGGGGGGTCTTAAACTGTTTTTT. Its translation: CASSLLMGGLKLFF.

The chain employs TRBV30 and TRBJ1-2; 11 nucleotides line up with TRBD1. The CDR3 is made up of 18 amino acids. V was pared by 2 bases and J by 1 base, with 12 bases of the junction left unmatched. Per germline, CDR1 GTSNPN and CDR2 SVGIG (reference sequence). For the CDR3, the DNA is TGTGCCTGGAGTACTCTCGGGGACAGGGGGTCTTTTAACTATGGCTACACCTTC. Translating gives CAWSTLGDRGSFNYGYTF.

Only one count was recorded for this clone. This rearrangement joins TRBV18 to TRBJ2-2; the D is unclear. The V gene's germline CDR1 is KGHSH and CDR2 LQKENI. The ends were cut back, 4 bases at V and 3 bases at J, with 3 bases in the middle. CDR3 length: 12 residues. CDR3 sequence: CASSRDTGELFF. DNA for the CDR3: TGTGCCAGCTCACGGGACACCGGGGAGCTGTTTTTT.

This chain connects TRBV19 to TRBJ1-6; 9 nucleotides align to TRBD1. The CDR3 extends over 14 amino acids. With 5 bases clipped from V and 7 bases from J, the junction kept 3 bases outside the gene matches. Per germline, CDR1 LNHDA and CDR2 SQIVND (reference sequence). For the CDR3, the DNA is TGTGCCAGTAGTCGGACAGGGGAAAATTCACCCCTCCACTTT. It encodes CASSRTGENSPLHF. The variable domain in full, completed from reference TRBV19 and TRBJ1-6, reads DGGITQSPKYLFRKEGQNVTLSCEQNLNHDAMYWYRQDPGQGLRLIYYSQIVNDFQKGDIAEGYSVSREKKESFPLTVTSAQKNPTAFYLCASSRTGENSPLHFGNGTRLTVT.